This T cell receptor beta chain was identified in a study of blood T cell repertoires in COVID-19. The CDR3 is made up of 15 amino acids. Germline assignment: CDR1 LNHDA and CDR2 SQIVND (reference sequence). The germline V and J ends were trimmed by 3 bases and 2 bases, with 8 bases remaining between them. Authors' analysis steps: Researchers report that nucleated cell counts were estimated from reference gene primer amplification. Profiled with immunoSEQ multiplex PCR; TCRdb holds only in-frame clones, not every one. Clonal size and the V and J genes are those of that table, whereas D and trimming came from the DNA. The sample shows about 350,000 clones, 87% of them seen only once. Participants, about 18 to 89 years old, spanned 25 or so US areas. Which cohort a participant joined came from the clinical history participants gave.

Sequencing was done on a sample of PBMCs or T cells enriched from blood (not recorded which). The gene calls are TRBV19 and TRBJ2-6; a possible D gene is TRBD1 (5 bases). This clonotype originated in a woman aged 25 to 39 who had recovered from COVID-19. The CDR3 region is CASSISGPGANVLTF. The CDR3 region has the DNA TGTGCCAGTAGTATTTCAGGGCCTGGGGCCAACGTCCTGACTTTC.